One sample yielded the 19 T cell receptor beta chains listed below, sequenced in a study of T cell repertoires in cytomegalovirus infection. Each CDR3 protein gets one entry after TCRdb re-called the reads with MiXCR. The data hold about 450,000 distinct CDR3 sequences, with 31% observed a single time. Sequences were obtained from PBMCs. The source of these receptors is a human donor in good health (CMV status not recorded). Some clones in this sample may be carry-over from other donors' samples.

This clonotype has at least ten counts. This chain connects TRBV7-2 to TRBJ1-2; 9 positions match TRBD1. V lost 4 bases, J lost 4 bases, and 7 bases stayed unmatched. The CDR3 has 15 residues. CDR1 and CDR2 from the germline V gene are SGHTA and FQGNSA. The CDR3 sequence: CASSYGTGIGYGYTF. For the CDR3, the DNA is TGTGCCAGCAGCTATGGGACAGGGATCGGCTATGGCTACACCTTC.

The sample holds many counts of this clonotype. The V and J genes are TRBV14 and TRBJ2-5; possibly TRBD1 or TRBD2 for D (5 bases each). The CDR3 covers 13 residues. From germline, CDR1 is SGHDN and CDR2 FVKESK. V lost 6 bases to trimming and J lost 7 bases, with 15 bases between them. CDR3 amino acids: CASSRDLTGTQYF. The CDR3 coding sequence is TGTGCCAGCAGTCGGGACCTCACGGGGACCCAGTACTTC. The whole variable domain, remainder taken from reference TRBV14 and TRBJ2-5, is EAGVTQFPSHSVIEKGQTVTLRCDPISGHDNLYWYRRVMGKEIKFLLHFVKESKQDESGMPNNRFLAERTGGTYSTLKVQPAELEDSGVYFCASSRDLTGTQYFGPGTRLLVL.

This sequence joins TRBV10-3 and TRBJ1-5; 7 bases are a match to TRBD1. V lost 10 bases and J lost 0; bases outside the gene matches: 6. The CDR3 is made up of 14 amino acids. Per germline, CDR1 ENHRY and CDR2 SYGVKD. The chain's CDR3 is CASNRGGSNQPQHF. The CDR3 DNA reads as TGTGCCAGCAACAGGGGAGGTAGCAATCAGCCCCAGCATTTT.

Comments on this clonotype: A read error may be the cause here, since a much bigger clone is one base away. This rearrangement joins TRBV25-1 to TRBJ1-5; possible D gene TRBD1, 6 bases. The CDR3 runs 13 residues. Germline CDR1 is MGHDK and CDR2 is SYGVNS. The DNA for the CDR3 is TGTGCCAGCAGTGGACGGGACAATCCGCCCCAGCATTTT. Amino acid sequence: CASSGRDNPPQHF.

This clonotype was counted a few times. The chain joins TRBV11-2 to TRBJ2-3; 11 bases line up with TRBD2. Germline lookup yields CDR1 SGHAT and CDR2 FQNNGV. Germline trimming cut 3 bases from V and 2 bases from J; bases unmatched to any gene: 7. The CDR3 is made up of 17 amino acids. This CDR3 reads CASSFRPGLADTDTQYF. The CDR3 coding sequence is TGTGCCAGCAGCTTCCGCCCGGGACTAGCGGACACAGATACGCAGTATTTT. Together with reference TRBV11-2 and TRBJ2-3, the CDR3 gives the full variable domain: EAGVAQSPRYKIIEKRQSVAFWCNPISGHATLYWYQQILGQGPKLLIQFQNNGVVDDSQLPKDRFSAERLKGVDSTLKIQPAKLEDSAVYLCASSFRPGLADTDTQYFGPGTRLTVL.

The rearrangement uses TRBV6-1 and TRBJ1-3; 7 positions match TRBD1. Germline trimming cut 5 bases from V and 0 bases from J; bases unmatched to any gene: 7. Germline CDR1 MNHNS, CDR2 SASEGT. The CDR3 length is 16 residues. This CDR3 reads CASSTYRTGSGNTIYF. CDR3 DNA: TGTGCCAGCAGTACATACCGGACAGGCTCTGGAAACACCATATATTTT.

Only a few counts were recorded for this clonotype. The chain uses TRBV4-3 and TRBJ2-2; D perhaps matches TRBD2 (5 bases). Germline assignment: CDR1 LGHNA and CDR2 YSLEER. Deletions cut 0 bases from V and 6 bases from J, with 11 bases between. The CDR3 consists of 15 residues. CDR3 amino acids: CASSQDEAGPGELFF. CDR3 sequence (DNA): TGCGCCAGCAGCCAAGATGAGGCGGGTCCCGGGGAGCTGTTTTTT.

This rearrangement joins TRBV11-2 to TRBJ2-2; D remains unclear. There are 18 residues in the CDR3. Germline CDR1 and CDR2: SGHAT and FQNNGV. V gave up 4 bases and J gave up 2 bases, with 20 bases separating them. The CDR3 sequence: CASSSINGLLANTGELFF. CDR3 DNA: TGTGCCAGCAGCTCCATCAACGGGTTGTTGGCAAACACCGGGGAGCTGTTTTTT.

V is TRBV6-2 or TRBV6-3 and J is TRBJ1-2; possibly TRBD1 for D (5 bases). The CDR3 spans 12 residues. Germline V gene data show CDR1 as MNHEY and CDR2 as SVGEGT. V lost 6 bases to trimming and J lost 6 bases, with 11 bases between them. The CDR3 loop is CASRSGTHGYTF. Here the CDR3 DNA reads TGTGCCAGCAGGTCCGGGACTCATGGCTACACCTTC.

The rearrangement joins TRBV5-1 to TRBJ2-7; D might be TRBD2 (5 bases). V dropped 0 bases and J dropped 5 bases, with 12 bases sitting between them. Germline V gene lookup returns CDR1 SGHRS and CDR2 YFSETQ. The CDR3 consists of 14 residues. The CDR3 is CASSLGSTRDEQYF. The CDR3, as DNA: TGCGCCAGCAGCTTGGGGAGCACGAGGGACGAGCAGTACTTC.

This clonotype appeared a few times. The V and J genes are TRBV6-1 and TRBJ2-7, with TRBD2 as a possible D gene (6 bases). Trimming shortened V by 3 bases and J by 1 base, and 22 bases separated the two germline ends. This CDR3 is 18 amino acids long. Germline lookup yields CDR1 MNHNS and CDR2 SASEGT. The CDR3, as DNA: TGTGCCAGCAGTGATCGGAAAGGGGAGGCGGGGAGATCCTACGAGCAGTACTTC. This gives the protein CASSDRKGEAGRSYEQYF.

This clonotype was counted many times. The chain links TRBV7-2 to TRBJ2-1, with 8 bases identical to TRBD1. The length of the CDR3 is 15 residues. V shed 6 bases and J 3 bases; nucleotides not matched to a gene: 7. Looked up from germline, CDR1 is SGHTA and CDR2 is FQGNSA. CDR3 loop: CASRPDRVSYNEQFF. The CDR3 DNA reads TGTGCCAGCAGACCGGACAGGGTAAGCTACAATGAGCAGTTCTTC.

The rearrangement links TRBV9 to TRBJ2-3; tentatively, D is TRBD1 (5 bases). This CDR3 is 16 amino acids long. The V gene's germline CDR1 is SGDLS and CDR2 YYNGEE. V lost 0 bases and J lost 3, with 14 bases in between. CDR3 amino acids: CASSVGGGAGTDTQYF. The CDR3 DNA follows: TGTGCCAGCAGCGTAGGTGGTGGGGCAGGGACAGATACGCAGTATTTT.

This clonotype has at least ten counts. The V and J genes are TRBV28 and TRBJ1-2; a possible D gene is TRBD1 (6 bases). CDR1 is MDHEN, CDR2 SYDVKM, per germline. With 5 bases removed from V and 4 bases from J, the gap between germline ends came to 20 bases. CDR3 length: 16 amino acids. In DNA form, the CDR3 reads TGTGCCAGCAGTCCACCGGGGGAGGGACAAATCTATGGCTACACCTTC. As protein: CASSPPGEGQIYGYTF.

This clonotype turned up a few times. The gene calls are TRBV5-4 and TRBJ1-1; D is possibly TRBD1 (5 bases). Between the trimmed V and J ends, which lost 6 bases and 0 bases, there was a span of 12 bases. Germline assignment: CDR1 SGHNT and CDR2 YYREEE (reference sequence). The CDR3 length is 14 residues. The DNA for the CDR3 is TGTGCCAGCACCTCGGGACGGCTGAACACTGAAGCTTTCTTT. Its translation is CASTSGRLNTEAFF.

This clonotype is a singleton in its sample. A much larger clone differs by one base, so this may be a read error. The V and J genes are TRBV11-2 and TRBJ2-5; D not resolved. Germline V gene sequence: CDR1 SGHAT, CDR2 FQNNGV. The CDR3 has 15 amino acids. Written as DNA, the CDR3 is TGTGCCAGCAGCTTACAGAATAGTCGACAAGAGACCCGGTACTTC. It is translated as CASSLQNSRQETRYF. The complete variable domain, with remaining parts taken from reference TRBV11-2 and TRBJ2-5, reads EAGVAQSPRYKIIEKRQSVAFWCNPISGHATLYWYQQILGQGPKLLIQFQNNGVVDDSQLPKDRFSAERLKGVDSTLKIQPAKLEDSAVYLCASSLQNSRQETRYFGPGTRLLVL.

This clonotype has just a few counts. The rearrangement links TRBV10-3 to TRBJ2-2; TRBD1 is a possible D gene (6 bases). V was cut by 0 bases and J by 6 bases, with 8 bases left in between. Germline V gives CDR1 ENHRY, CDR2 SYGVKD. The CDR3 covers 14 residues. The CDR3 loop is CAISESQGPGELFF. The CDR3 nucleotides are TGTGCCATCAGTGAGTCGCAGGGGCCCGGGGAGCTGTTTTTT.

This clonotype was observed many times. The chain employs TRBV7-3 and TRBJ2-1; 7 bases map to TRBD1. Germline-derived CDR1 and CDR2 are SGHTA and FQGTGA. Trimming took 4 bases from V and 7 from J; bases not matched to a gene: 1. The CDR3 loop spans 12 amino acids. The CDR3 bases are TGTGCCAGCAGCTACAGGGGAAATGAGCAGTTCTTC. Translating it yields CASSYRGNEQFF.

Only one count was recorded for this clonotype. The chain couples TRBV29-1 to TRBJ2-7; 9 bases fit TRBD2. The CDR3 extends over 16 amino acids. The ends lost 5 bases at V and 4 bases at J; junction bases unmatched: 15. CDR1 and CDR2 (germline): SQVTM, ANQGSEA. CDR3 sequence (DNA): TGCAGCGTTAGGAGCGGGGGGCCCTCATCAAGTTACGAGCAGTACTTC. This encodes CSVRSGGPSSSYEQYF.